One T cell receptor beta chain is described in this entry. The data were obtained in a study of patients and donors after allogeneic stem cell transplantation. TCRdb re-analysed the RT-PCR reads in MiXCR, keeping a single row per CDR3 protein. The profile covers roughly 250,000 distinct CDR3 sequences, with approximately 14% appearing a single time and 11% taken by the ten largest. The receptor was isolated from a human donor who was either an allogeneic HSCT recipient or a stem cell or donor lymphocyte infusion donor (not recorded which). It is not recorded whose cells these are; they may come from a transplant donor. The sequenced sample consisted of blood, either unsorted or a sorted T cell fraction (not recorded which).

The CDR3 bases are TGTGCCAGCAGTTATCGAGGATCGAACACTGAAGCTTTCTTT. Amino acids: CASSYRGSNTEAFF. The chain couples TRBV6-5 to TRBJ1-1, with unresolved D. Trimming took off 3 bases at V and 1 base at J, with 9 bases between the two ends. The CDR3 totals 14 residues. Germline CDR1 and CDR2: MNHEY and SVGAGI.